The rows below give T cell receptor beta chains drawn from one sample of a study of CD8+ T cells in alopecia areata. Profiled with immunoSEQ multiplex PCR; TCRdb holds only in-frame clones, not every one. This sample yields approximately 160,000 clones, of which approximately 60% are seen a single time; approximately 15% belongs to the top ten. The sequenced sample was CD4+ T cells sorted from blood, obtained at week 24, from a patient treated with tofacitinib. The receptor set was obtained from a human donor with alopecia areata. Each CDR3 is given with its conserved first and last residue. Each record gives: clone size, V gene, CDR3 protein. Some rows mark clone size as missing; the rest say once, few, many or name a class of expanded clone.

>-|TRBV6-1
CASTSGGITYEQYF
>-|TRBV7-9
CASSLALAGLDSPLHF
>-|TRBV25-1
CASTRTGSSYEQYF
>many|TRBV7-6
CASSSRVNEQFF
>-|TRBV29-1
CSVDPGLAGPEQFF
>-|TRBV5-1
CASSLPSLREQFF
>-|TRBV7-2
CASSRPGSTYEQYF
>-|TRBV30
CAWSQTQGASSYEQYF
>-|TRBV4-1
CASSPSIGRGTGELFF
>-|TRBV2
CASRKTEQFF
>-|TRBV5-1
CASSTGTVLNEQFF
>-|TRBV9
CASSPGLGNQPQHF
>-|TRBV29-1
CSAQNRANTEAFF